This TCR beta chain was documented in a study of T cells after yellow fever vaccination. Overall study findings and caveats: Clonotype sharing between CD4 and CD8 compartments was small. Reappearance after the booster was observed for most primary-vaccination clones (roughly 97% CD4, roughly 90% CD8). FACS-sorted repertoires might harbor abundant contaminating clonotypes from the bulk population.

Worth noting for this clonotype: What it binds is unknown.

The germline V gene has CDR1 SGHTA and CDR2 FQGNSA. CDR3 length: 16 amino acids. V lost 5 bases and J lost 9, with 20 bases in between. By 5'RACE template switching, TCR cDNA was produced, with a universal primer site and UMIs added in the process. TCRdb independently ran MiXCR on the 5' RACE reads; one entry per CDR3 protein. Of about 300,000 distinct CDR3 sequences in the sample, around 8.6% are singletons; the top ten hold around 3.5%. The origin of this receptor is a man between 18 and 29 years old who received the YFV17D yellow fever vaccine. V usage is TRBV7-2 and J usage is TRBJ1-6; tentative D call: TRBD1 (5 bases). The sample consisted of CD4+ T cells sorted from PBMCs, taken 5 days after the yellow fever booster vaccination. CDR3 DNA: TGTGCCAGCAGCCCTCAGGGTTGGGGGTCCGGTTCACCCCTCCACTTT. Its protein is CASSPQGWGSGSPLHF.